Listed below are T cell receptor beta chains from one sample, sequenced in a study of cytomegalovirus exposure and HLA in healthy donors. Sequenced by immunoSEQ multiplex PCR; TCRdb stores in-frame clones only, minus some. The sample consists of about 160,000 clones, 79% of them appearing once. The sequenced material came from PBMCs. These receptors were taken from a man aged 40-49 years in good health and CMV-seronegative. CDR3s include the opening cysteine and the closing phenylalanine or tryptophan. D genes are given only for firm matches. Clone size is given for some rows only: seen once, a few or many times, or a class if the clone is expanded.

v_gene: TRBV2
j_gene: TRBJ2-1
abundance: .
d_gene: TRBD2
len: 16
CDR3nt: TGTGCCAGCAGCCTCAAGAGCGGGAGGGCCGGTGGTGAGCAGTTCTTC
CDR3aa: CASSLKSGRAGGEQFF

v_gene: TRBV9
j_gene: TRBJ2-3
abundance: .
d_gene: TRBD2
len: 16
CDR3nt: TGTGCCAGCAGCGCGGGACTAGCGGGTGGCACAGATACGCAGTATTTT
CDR3aa: CASSAGLAGGTDTQYF

v_gene: TRBV5-1
j_gene: TRBJ2-1
abundance: .
d_gene: TRBD2
len: 19
CDR3nt: TGCGCCAGCAGCTTCCCACCTGTTTTAGCGGGAGGGCCGTCGGGTGAGCAGTTCTTC
CDR3aa: CASSFPPVLAGGPSGEQFF

v_gene: TRBV19
j_gene: TRBJ1-5
abundance: .
d_gene: TRBD1
len: 15
CDR3nt: TGTGCCAGCGGGACAGGGTCGGGTCAGGATCAGCCCCAGCATTTT
CDR3aa: CASGTGSGQDQPQHF

v_gene: TRBV2
j_gene: TRBJ2-5
abundance: .
d_gene: .
len: 15
CDR3nt: TGTGCCAGCAGTGGGGACGGAGGGCCCCAAGAGACCCAGTACTTC
CDR3aa: CASSGDGGPQETQYF

v_gene: TRBV6-5
j_gene: TRBJ2-7
abundance: .
d_gene: .
len: 14
CDR3nt: TGTGCCAGCACACGGGGGACCTCCTCCTACGAGCAGTACTTC
CDR3aa: CASTRGTSSYEQYF

v_gene: TRBV10-3
j_gene: TRBJ2-3
abundance: .
d_gene: .
len: 14
CDR3nt: TGTGCCATCAGTGAGTCGGAGGGCCCAGATACGCAGTATTTT
CDR3aa: CAISESEGPDTQYF

v_gene: TRBV28
j_gene: TRBJ2-7
abundance: .
d_gene: .
len: 15
CDR3nt: TGTGCCAGCATCCCACAAGACTTGCCCTATACGGGGCAGTACTTC
CDR3aa: CASIPQDLPYTGQYF

v_gene: TRBV2
j_gene: TRBJ2-1
abundance: .
d_gene: .
len: 18
CDR3nt: TGTGCCAGCAGTGAAGCGCTGGGACTAAAAACCGTACAGGGTGAGCAGTTCTTC
CDR3aa: CASSEALGLKTVQGEQFF

v_gene: TRBV28
j_gene: TRBJ1-4
abundance: .
d_gene: .
len: 15
CDR3nt: TGTGCCAGCTCAGATGGACAGTCATTTGTTAAAAAACTGTTTTTT
CDR3aa: CASSDGQSFVKKLFF

v_gene: TRBV30
j_gene: TRBJ1-1
abundance: .
d_gene: .
len: 19
CDR3nt: TGTGCCTGGAGTGAGGAGAAAGTAGTGACTTCTCCTTTGAACACTGAAGCTTTCTTT
CDR3aa: CAWSEEKVVTSPLNTEAFF

v_gene: TRBV5-1
j_gene: TRBJ2-6
abundance: few
d_gene: TRBD1
len: 15
CDR3nt: TGCGCCAGCAGCTCTACAGGGGCTGGGGCCAACGTCCTGACTTTC
CDR3aa: CASSSTGAGANVLTF

v_gene: TRBV4-3
j_gene: TRBJ1-3
abundance: .
d_gene: TRBD1
len: 20
CDR3nt: TGCGCCAGCAGCCAAGATCGTATTGGGACAGGGGCACCCTCTGGAAACACCATATATTTT
CDR3aa: CASSQDRIGTGAPSGNTIYF

v_gene: TRBV4-3
j_gene: TRBJ2-1
abundance: .
d_gene: TRBD2
len: 16
CDR3nt: TGCGCCAGCAGCCAAGTGAGCGGGAGCCTTTACAATGAGCAGTTCTTC
CDR3aa: CASSQVSGSLYNEQFF

v_gene: TRBV7-2
j_gene: TRBJ2-3
abundance: .
d_gene: TRBD1
len: 14
CDR3nt: TGTGCCAGCAGCCCTACAGGGGGCAGAGATACGCAGTATTTT
CDR3aa: CASSPTGGRDTQYF

v_gene: TRBV6-5
j_gene: TRBJ2-5
abundance: .
d_gene: .
len: 15
CDR3nt: TGTGCCAGCAGTTACTTCAGGGGAAGGCAAGAGACCCAGTACTTC
CDR3aa: CASSYFRGRQETQYF

v_gene: TRBV4-1
j_gene: TRBJ2-5
abundance: .
d_gene: TRBD2
len: 15
CDR3nt: TGCGCCAGCAGCCAAGTTTACCTAGCGGAGAAGACCCAGTACTTC
CDR3aa: CASSQVYLAEKTQYF

v_gene: TRBV18
j_gene: TRBJ2-7
abundance: .
d_gene: TRBD1
len: 12
CDR3nt: TGTGCCAGCGCGACAGGGGACTACGAGCAGTACTTC
CDR3aa: CASATGDYEQYF

v_gene: TRBV27
j_gene: TRBJ2-7
abundance: .
d_gene: TRBD2
len: 16
CDR3nt: TGTGCCAGCAGTTCCTTTCTAGCGGGAGGGCCTTACGAGCAGTACTTC
CDR3aa: CASSSFLAGGPYEQYF

v_gene: TRBV4-2
j_gene: TRBJ2-2
abundance: few
d_gene: TRBD1
len: 14
CDR3nt: TGTGCCAGCAGCTTGACAGGGTCCACCGGGGAGCTGTTTTTT
CDR3aa: CASSLTGSTGELFF

v_gene: TRBV13
j_gene: TRBJ2-2
abundance: .
d_gene: .
len: 13
CDR3nt: TGTGCCAGCAGTAGACAGATAACCGGGGAGCTGTTTTTT
CDR3aa: CASSRQITGELFF

v_gene: TRBV5-1
j_gene: TRBJ2-7
abundance: .
d_gene: .
len: 14
CDR3nt: TGCGCCAGCAGGGAGGACAGAGCAAACTACGAGCAGTACTTC
CDR3aa: CASREDRANYEQYF

v_gene: TRBV5-4
j_gene: TRBJ2-1
abundance: few
d_gene: .
len: 15
CDR3nt: TGTGCCAGCAGCCTGGCCCGAAATCAGGGCAATGAGCAGTTCTTC
CDR3aa: CASSLARNQGNEQFF

v_gene: TRBV5-4
j_gene: TRBJ2-1
abundance: .
d_gene: TRBD2
len: 15
CDR3nt: TGTGCCAGCATGCCGGGACTAGCGTGGGGCGCTGAGCAGTTCTTC
CDR3aa: CASMPGLAWGAEQFF

v_gene: TRBV7-2
j_gene: TRBJ2-1
abundance: once
d_gene: TRBD2
len: 15
CDR3nt: TGTGCCAGCAGCCCTCCCGGGACTACCTACAATGAGCAGTTCTTC
CDR3aa: CASSPPGTTYNEQFF

v_gene: TRBV5-4
j_gene: TRBJ2-7
abundance: .
d_gene: TRBD2
len: 14
CDR3nt: TGTGCCAGCAGCTTGGGACTAGCTCCAGGCGAGCAGTACTTC
CDR3aa: CASSLGLAPGEQYF